This record looks at one TCR beta chain sequence and its context. This sample was taken from a study of blood T cell repertoires in COVID-19. Study-wide context: In each case, the material was cDNA or gDNA derived from T cells, B-cell-depleted T cells, or PBMCs.

The germline CDR1 and CDR2 sequences are SGHDN and FVKESK. The V gene lost 7 bases and the J gene lost 4 bases, with 14 bases spanning the gap. CDR3 length equals 14 residues. In the authors' methods: Amplification with reference gene primers provided the estimates of nucleated cell counts. Some clones are missing from TCRdb's copy, which holds only in-frame ones; the method was immunoSEQ multiplex PCR. The V and J calls and the clone size are those of that table, but D and trimming were determined from the DNA. The repertoire holds about 200,000 clones, with more than 75% as singletons. This rearrangement joins TRBV14 to TRBJ1-5, with D perhaps matching TRBD1 (6 bases). The sample consisted of peripheral blood. This clonotype was obtained from a woman in her thirties or forties with acute or convalescent COVID-19. In DNA, the CDR3 is TGTGCCAGCACCCTCGGGGGGGCTAATCAGCCCCAGCATTTT. It specifies CASTLGGANQPQHF.